This TCR beta chain was documented in a study of T cells in Graves' hyperthyroidism and ophthalmopathy (dated by TCRdb to about 2019). In the study overall: Peripheral blood was collected at initial diagnosis, before any treatment. According to the paper, TCR Vbeta CDR3 sequencing was carried out on 135 peripheral blood samples, which came from approximately 43 ophthalmopathy, 70 to 80 hyperthyroidism and approximately 17 progressor patients. To identify TCR V-J signatures that set the groups apart, the researchers used a discovery cohort of about a hundred patients, made up of 43 with Graves' ophthalmopathy and 57 with stable Graves' hyperthyroidism. In addition, the study compared T-cell repertoires in thyroid tissue and in blood from roughly six Graves' hyperthyroidism patients. The roughly 94 discovery patients were randomly split 7:3 into training and test sets. Prospective prediction of ophthalmopathy was tested in an independent validation cohort consisting of roughly 20 hyperthyroidism patients and some 17 patients who later progressed to ophthalmopathy. Once sampling was done, hyperthyroidism patients were given methimazole at a starting dose of 30 mg daily, whereas ophthalmopathy patients were given high-dose intravenous methylprednisolone.

Hyperthyroidism patients were aged 18 to 65 years and newly diagnosed, with disease duration of less than 2 months. Any patient with an uncontrolled infection, another autoimmune disease, pregnancy or lactation was excluded. Diagnoses were based on clinical symptoms, serum thyroxine and TRAb, thyroid ultrasound and orbital computed tomography. Blood from progressor patients was collected at the time of first diagnosis with hyperthyroidism, before any ophthalmopathy symptoms had appeared. PBMCs were separated from about 10 ml of fresh peripheral blood using Ficoll-Paque density gradient centrifugation. Progressor patients were initially diagnosed with Graves' hyperthyroidism and developed ophthalmopathy during follow-up. Total RNA was extracted using Trizol reagent, and RNA quality was assessed on an Agilent 2100 Bioanalyzer. The junction shows trimming of 4 bases on V and 3 bases on J, plus 12 bases between the germline ends. From the cysteine up to the phenylalanine, the CDR3 has a length of 15 residues. The only DNA kept is the CDR3, 45 bases in frame from the first base. The germline V gene supplies CDR1 MGHRA and CDR2 YSYEKL.

Comment on this clonotype: Its antigen is currently not known. No base qualities exist here, and no much larger clone lies one base off it.

TCR beta CDR3 regions were amplified from RNA transcripts. The TCR CDR3 was subjected to a first round of RT-PCR using the HTBI primer set and the Qiagen OneStep RT-PCR kit. A second multiplex PCR round built the libraries, followed by size selection and purification. The libraries were sequenced on an Illumina HiSeq2000 using paired-end 100 bp reads. Turning to the authors' computational methods: SOAPnuke was used to process the raw data, throwing out any read that contained adapters or uncalled bases, had a mean Phred below 15, or lacked an exact constant-primer or identifier match. COPE v1.2.5 was used to merge high-quality paired reads, and clonotypes were defined as unique nucleotide sequences. MiTCR v1.1 was used to align clonotypes to the IMGT TRBV, TRBD and TRBJ reference segments. Analysis was restricted to V-J combinations with a frequency above 0.0001, which covered just over 98% of repertoires. A TCS score was defined as the ratio between F50 (clonal expansion) and ExV (chaos), using BLOSUM62-based TCRdist between CDR3 peptides within each V-J. Welch's t-statistics and random forest reduced around 550 V-J features to 10 to 15, which were used in a naive Bayes classifier (R e1071). The public reads were reprocessed in TCRdb via fastp at Q25 and MiXCR, keeping in-frame beta chains. A single entry per CDR3 protein holds the most common genes and DNA from its merged rows. TCRdb's processing, not the authors' own work, is the source of the V and J calls. Recorded for this sample are more than 300,000 distinct CDR3 sequences; about a sixth of them occurred a single time. Roughly a third of the sample is taken by the ten largest.

The full study reports these points: Sample size was not statistically predetermined, and blinding of investigators to group allocation was not performed. Most expanded thyroid clonotypes (frequency above 0.001) were also detected in blood, suggesting blood repertoires may reflect thyroid immune responses. In validation, progression to ophthalmopathy was predicted by the model with more than 65% sensitivity and under 85% specificity, a median of approximately 7.1 months before onset. Ophthalmopathy was separated from stable hyperthyroidism by a 13 V-J signature model, with about 88% sensitivity and about 81% specificity obtained in cross-validation and 80%/75% obtained in testing.

Sequencing used blood. This sequence was found in a woman aged 30 to 39 with Graves' hyperthyroidism that later progressed to Graves' ophthalmopathy. The chain is made from TRBV4-1 and TRBJ2-2; the D call could be TRBD1 or TRBD2, with each sharing 6 bases. This receptor has the CDR3 CASSRGGPYTGELFF. The DNA is TGCGCCAGCAGCCGAGGGGGGCCTTACACCGGGGAGCTGTTTTTT.